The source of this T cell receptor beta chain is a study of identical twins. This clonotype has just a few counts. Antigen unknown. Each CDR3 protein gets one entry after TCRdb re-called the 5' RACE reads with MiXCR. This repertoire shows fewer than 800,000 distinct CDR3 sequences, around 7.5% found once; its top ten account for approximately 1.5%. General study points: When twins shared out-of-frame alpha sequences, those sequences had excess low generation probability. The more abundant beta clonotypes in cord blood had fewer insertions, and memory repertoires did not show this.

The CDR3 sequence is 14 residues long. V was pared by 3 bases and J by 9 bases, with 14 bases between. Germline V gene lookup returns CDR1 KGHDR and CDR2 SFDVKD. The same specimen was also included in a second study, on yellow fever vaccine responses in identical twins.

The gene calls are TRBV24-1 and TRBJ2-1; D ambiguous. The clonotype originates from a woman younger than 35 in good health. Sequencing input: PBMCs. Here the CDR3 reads CATSDPNEWGEQFF. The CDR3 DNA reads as TGTGCCACCAGTGATCCCAACGAGTGGGGTGAGCAGTTCTTC.